Listed below are T cell receptor beta chains from one sample, sequenced in a study of radiotherapy plus CTLA-4 blockade in lung cancer. Libraries were prepared by immunoSEQ multiplex PCR; TCRdb keeps only in-frame clonotypes and omits some of them. The sample lists 75,000 to 95,000 clones; roughly 80% were seen once. Sequencing was performed on peripheral blood, taken from a patient treated with radiotherapy plus ipilimumab. These receptor sequences come from a human donor with non-small cell lung cancer that progressed on radiotherapy plus ipilimumab. Each CDR3 is given with its conserved first and last residue. Fields, in order: clone size, D gene, V gene, J gene, CDR3 DNA, CDR3 protein. A D gene is named only where the DNA matches it firmly. Where a row states a size, it is once, few, many or the class of an expanded clone; other rows omit it.

NA	NA	TRBV11-3	TRBJ2-7	TGTGCCAGCAGCTTAGATATGGGTAGCTACGAGCAGTACTTC	CASSLDMGSYEQYF
NA	TRBD2	TRBV29-1	TRBJ2-1	TGCAGCTCACGGGGGGGGACTAGCGGGATGTCTGAGCAGTTCTTC	CSSRGGTSGMSEQFF
NA	NA	TRBV30	TRBJ1-5	TGTGCCTGGGAGAGCGGGTTCAATCAGCCCCAGCATTTT	CAWESGFNQPQHF
NA	NA	TRBV13	TRBJ2-3	TGTGCCAGCAGCTCCGGATCTTCAGATACGCAGTATTTT	CASSSGSSDTQYF
NA	TRBD1	TRBV9	TRBJ1-1	TGTGCCAGCAGCCTAAGACAGGGGGACACTGAAGCTTTCTTT	CASSLRQGDTEAFF
NA	TRBD1	TRBV7-8	TRBJ1-4	TGTGCCAGCAGCTTATCTCAAGGACAGGGTCGGGAAAAACTGTTTTTT	CASSLSQGQGREKLFF
few	NA	TRBV14	TRBJ2-3	TGTGCCAGCAGCCAAGCAGGGGGGCCCACGGCGCAGTATTTT	CASSQAGGPTAQYF
few	TRBD1	TRBV6-6	TRBJ1-4	TGTGCCAGCAGCTATGGACAGGGGCTTGAAAAACTGTTTTTT	CASSYGQGLEKLFF
NA	NA	TRBV9	TRBJ1-1	TGTGCCAGCAGCGCGGGGGGGAGGAGGAACACTGAAGCTTTCTTT	CASSAGGRRNTEAFF
NA	NA	TRBV28	TRBJ2-5	TGTGCCAGCAGCCCCTATCTAGGGGTCCGAGAGACCCAGTACTTC	CASSPYLGVRETQYF
NA	TRBD2	TRBV11-1	TRBJ2-1	TGTGCCAGCAGCACTACAACTAGCGGGACTGACAATGAGCAGTTCTTC	CASSTTTSGTDNEQFF
NA	TRBD2	TRBV10-3	TRBJ2-3	TGTGCCATCAGTGCCAGCGGGAGTGGTGGAGATACGCAGTATTTT	CAISASGSGGDTQYF
once	NA	TRBV5-1	TRBJ2-1	TGCGCCAGCAGCTGGTGGAGCGAGAGCTCCTACAATGAGCAGTTCTTC	CASSWWSESSYNEQFF
NA	NA	TRBV6-1	TRBJ1-2	TGTGCCAGCAGTGAAGCGGCGTTGCAGGGAGGACCTTATGGCTACACCTTC	CASSEAALQGGPYGYTF
NA	NA	TRBV5-1	TRBJ2-1	TGCGCCAGCAGCTCAGGGACTCCTACTGTTGGTGAGCAGTTCTTC	CASSSGTPTVGEQFF
NA	NA	TRBV28	TRBJ1-5	TGTGCCAGCAGCCCTGGGTTGGGTCCTAAGCATTTT	CASSPGLGPKHF
NA	NA	TRBV28	TRBJ2-7	TGTGCCAGCAGCCTAACCGTGGGCGAGCAGTACTTC	CASSLTVGEQYF